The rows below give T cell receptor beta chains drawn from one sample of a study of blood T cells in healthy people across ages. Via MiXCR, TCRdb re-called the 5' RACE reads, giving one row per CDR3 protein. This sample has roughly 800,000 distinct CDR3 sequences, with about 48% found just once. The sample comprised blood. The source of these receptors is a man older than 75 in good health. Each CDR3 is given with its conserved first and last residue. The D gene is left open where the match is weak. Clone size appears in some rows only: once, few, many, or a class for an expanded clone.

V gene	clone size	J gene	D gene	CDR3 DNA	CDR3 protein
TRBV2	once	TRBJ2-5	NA	TGTGCCAGCGGGATACAGGAGACCCAGTACTTC	CASGIQETQYF
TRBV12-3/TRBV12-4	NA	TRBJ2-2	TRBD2	TGTGCCAGCAGTTTATATTGGTTGAGGACTAGCGGGAGTTCCGGGGAGCTGTTTTTT	CASSLYWLRTSGSSGELFF
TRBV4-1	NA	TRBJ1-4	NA	TGCGCCAGCAGCCTACTCAAGGGTAATGAAAAACTGTTTTTT	CASSLLKGNEKLFF
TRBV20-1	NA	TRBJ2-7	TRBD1	TGCAGTGCTAGAGATAGGACAGGGGGGGCCTACGAGCAGTACTTC	CSARDRTGGAYEQYF
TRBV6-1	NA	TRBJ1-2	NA	TGTGCCAGCAGTGCACAGCCTAACTATGGCTACACCTTC	CASSAQPNYGYTF
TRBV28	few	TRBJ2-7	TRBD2	TGTGCCAGCAGTTTCAGCGGACTCGGGGGGTACGAGCAGTACTTC	CASSFSGLGGYEQYF
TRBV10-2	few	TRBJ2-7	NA	TGCGCCAGCAGTGAGGGGCAGACTCACAAGTACTTC	CASSEGQTHKYF
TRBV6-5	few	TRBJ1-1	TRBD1	TGTGCCAGCAGTTACTCTGACAGGGGATCTGATGAAGCTTTCTTT	CASSYSDRGSDEAFF
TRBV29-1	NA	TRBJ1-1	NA	TGCAGCGCCACGACTAACTGGGCTTTCTTT	CSATTNWAFF
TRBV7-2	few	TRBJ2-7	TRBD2	TGTGCCAGCAGCCCTTCTAGCGGACCCTCCTACGAGCAGTACTTC	CASSPSSGPSYEQYF
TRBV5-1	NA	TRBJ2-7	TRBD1	TGCGCCAGCAGCTTGGAGGGACAGAAGCGCTCCTACGAGCAGTACTTC	CASSLEGQKRSYEQYF
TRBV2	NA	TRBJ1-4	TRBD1	TGTGCCAGCAGTGCCTTATTGACAGGGGCCCATGCAACTAATGAAAAACTGTTTTTT	CASSALLTGAHATNEKLFF
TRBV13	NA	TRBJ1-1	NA	TGTGCCAGCAGCTTAGGGCGAGGGTACGGTGAAGCTTTCTTT	CASSLGRGYGEAFF
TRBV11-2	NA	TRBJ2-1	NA	TGTGCCAGCAGCTTATACGGCTACAATGAGCAGTTCTTC	CASSLYGYNEQFF
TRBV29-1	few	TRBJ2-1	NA	TGCAGCGTTGCCCCACTTCACGGGACACCTGCCCGTGAGCAGTTCTTC	CSVAPLHGTPAREQFF
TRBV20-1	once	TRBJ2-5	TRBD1	TGCAGTGCTCAAAGGACAGGACGTAGCTACGATCAGTACTTC	CSAQRTGRSYDQYF
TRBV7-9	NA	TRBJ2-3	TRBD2	TGTGCCAGCAGCTTAGAGGGGCTAGCGGACGGCACAGATACGCAGTATTTT	CASSLEGLADGTDTQYF
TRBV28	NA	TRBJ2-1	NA	TGTGCCAGCAGTCCAAAACCCAGCTCCTACAATGAGCAGTTCTTC	CASSPKPSSYNEQFF
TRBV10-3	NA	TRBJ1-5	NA	TGTGCCTATCAGCCCCAGCATTTT	CAYQPQHF
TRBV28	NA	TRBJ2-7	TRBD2	TGTGCCAGCGAATCGGGACTAGCGGCAACCTACGAGCAGTACTTC	CASESGLAATYEQYF
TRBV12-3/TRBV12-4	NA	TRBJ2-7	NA	TGTGCCAGCAGTTCGACCCGGGGCGGAGGGATCTACGAGCAGTACTTC	CASSSTRGGGIYEQYF
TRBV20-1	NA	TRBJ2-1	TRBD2	TGCAGTGCTAGAGGGGGCCTAGCGGGATTCAATGAGCAGTTCTTC	CSARGGLAGFNEQFF
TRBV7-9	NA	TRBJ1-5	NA	TGTGCCAGCAGCTTCGTCAGTCAGCCCCAGCATTTT	CASSFVSQPQHF
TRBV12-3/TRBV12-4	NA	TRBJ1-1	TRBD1	TGTGCCAGCAGTTTTCGACAGGGGAAGAACACTGAAGCTTTCTTT	CASSFRQGKNTEAFF
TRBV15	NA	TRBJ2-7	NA	TGTGCCACCAGCAGAGGGACCGCCAGCTCCTACGAGCAGTACTTC	CATSRGTASSYEQYF
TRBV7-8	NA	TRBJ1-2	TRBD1	TGTGCCAGCAGCTTAAGAAGGGGACAGGCTAACTATGGCTACACCTTC	CASSLRRGQANYGYTF
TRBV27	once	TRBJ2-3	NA	TGTGCCAGCAGCCGAGCGGCTACCTTTTACAGATACGCGTATTTT	CASSRAATFYRYAYF
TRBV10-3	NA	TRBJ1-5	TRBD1	TGTGCCATCAGTCAAATTCCGGGACAGGGCTATCAGCCCCAGCATTTT	CAISQIPGQGYQPQHF